This T cell receptor beta chain derives from a study of shared clonotypes between healthy human individuals. Germline V gene lookup returns CDR1 SGHRS and CDR2 YFSETQ. The trim removed 2 bases at V and 4 bases at J, leaving 11 bases unmatched. CDR3 size: 17 residues. Assay used: immunoSEQ multiplex PCR; TCRdb lists only in-frame clones, some missing. The sample carries around 500,000 clones, more than 75% recorded once. This clone was detected ten times or more. The origin of this receptor is a woman aged 35 to 49 in good health. Some clones in this sample may be carry-over from other donors' samples. Sample: PBMCs. The rearrangement joins TRBV5-1 to TRBJ2-1, with 8 bases fitting TRBD2. The DNA for the CDR3 is TGCGCCAGCAGCTTAGGAGCGGGAGTAGGTGGGTACAATGAGCAGTTCTTC. This gives the protein CASSLGAGVGGYNEQFF.